Listed below are T cell receptor beta chains from one sample, sequenced in a study of monozygotic twins with inflammatory bowel disease. TCRdb re-called the 5' RACE reads, yielding one record per CDR3 amino acid sequence without DNA. The sample totals approximately 400,000 distinct CDR3 sequences; its top ten clones hold 2.4%. The sequenced sample was blood. These receptors were collected from a human donor with ulcerative colitis or Crohn's disease, or a healthy co-twin of an affected twin (not recorded which). Each CDR3 is given with its conserved first and last residue. Fields, in order: J gene, V gene, CDR3 protein.

J gene: TRBJ1-1
V gene: TRBV5-1
CDR3 protein: CASSLREMNTEAFF

J gene: TRBJ2-4
V gene: TRBV29-1
CDR3 protein: CSVRDRIQNIQYF

J gene: TRBJ1-2
V gene: TRBV5-1
CDR3 protein: CASRFAEGERCTF

J gene: TRBJ2-3
V gene: TRBV12-3/TRBV12-4
CDR3 protein: CVSTDTDTQYF

J gene: TRBJ2-2
V gene: TRBV6-2/TRBV6-3
CDR3 protein: CASSYEDRFIGELFF

J gene: TRBJ2-1
V gene: TRBV5-1
CDR3 protein: CASSLSGVGPWNEQFF

J gene: TRBJ2-7
V gene: TRBV11-2
CDR3 protein: CASSFGLAAYYEQYF

J gene: TRBJ2-1
V gene: TRBV20-1
CDR3 protein: CSARDQGGVGEQFF

J gene: TRBJ2-5
V gene: TRBV5-5
CDR3 protein: CASSLEMGRRDQETQYF

J gene: TRBJ2-2
V gene: TRBV30
CDR3 protein: CAWIGTGVSTGELFF

J gene: TRBJ1-2
V gene: TRBV10-2
CDR3 protein: CASGSLPSGYTF

J gene: TRBJ2-1
V gene: TRBV5-1
CDR3 protein: CASSGTSGSSYNEQFF

J gene: TRBJ2-7
V gene: TRBV11-2
CDR3 protein: CASSFTMTGDYVGEQYF

J gene: TRBJ1-3
V gene: TRBV15
CDR3 protein: CATSRLKGFSPGNTIYF

J gene: TRBJ2-7
V gene: TRBV12-3/TRBV12-4
CDR3 protein: CASRDDDLRGEQYF

J gene: TRBJ1-5
V gene: TRBV5-5
CDR3 protein: CASSPTGGNQPQHF

J gene: TRBJ2-7
V gene: TRBV5-1
CDR3 protein: CASSPKGTGYEQYF

J gene: TRBJ2-3
V gene: TRBV6-1
CDR3 protein: CASSMTSGGADTQYF

J gene: TRBJ2-1
V gene: TRBV4-1
CDR3 protein: CASRASGSSYNEQFF

J gene: TRBJ1-2
V gene: TRBV24-1
CDR3 protein: CATSDPAVDGYTF

J gene: TRBJ2-5
V gene: TRBV7-9
CDR3 protein: CASSLAGQDQETQYF

J gene: TRBJ2-7
V gene: TRBV7-2
CDR3 protein: CASSQTRGEQYF

J gene: TRBJ2-3
V gene: TRBV6-1
CDR3 protein: CASSEGARVTDTQYF

J gene: TRBJ2-1
V gene: TRBV28
CDR3 protein: CASSNKEGPPSEQFF

J gene: TRBJ2-7
V gene: TRBV7-2
CDR3 protein: CASSPSGGVHEQYF

J gene: TRBJ2-1
V gene: TRBV6-1
CDR3 protein: CASKSASGSNSEQFF

J gene: TRBJ2-7
V gene: TRBV20-1
CDR3 protein: CSARRTGGPSYEQYF

J gene: TRBJ2-7
V gene: TRBV27
CDR3 protein: CASSLLATYEQYF

J gene: TRBJ2-1
V gene: TRBV11-2
CDR3 protein: CASSYLAPSSYNEQFF

J gene: TRBJ1-2
V gene: TRBV18
CDR3 protein: CASSPSHTGGKGYTF

J gene: TRBJ2-1
V gene: TRBV19
CDR3 protein: CASSRLGQASYNEQFF

J gene: TRBJ2-7
V gene: TRBV5-1
CDR3 protein: CASRASFSYEQYF

J gene: TRBJ1-1
V gene: TRBV20-1
CDR3 protein: CSASDLGRGDEAFF

J gene: TRBJ2-1
V gene: TRBV7-2
CDR3 protein: CASSFLLAGKDNEQFF

J gene: TRBJ2-2
V gene: TRBV20-1
CDR3 protein: CSAPTTPNTGELFF

J gene: TRBJ2-7
V gene: TRBV3-1
CDR3 protein: CASSQGGRPNEQYF

J gene: TRBJ2-1
V gene: TRBV14
CDR3 protein: CASSRLTSGGYNEQFF

J gene: TRBJ1-1
V gene: TRBV7-2
CDR3 protein: CASVRGALWTEAFF

J gene: TRBJ2-7
V gene: TRBV18
CDR3 protein: CASSPPNVGSSYEQYF

J gene: TRBJ2-7
V gene: TRBV20-1
CDR3 protein: CSAREQGRVYEQYF

J gene: TRBJ2-5
V gene: TRBV7-2
CDR3 protein: CASSLSLAYVQETQYF

J gene: TRBJ1-2
V gene: TRBV5-1
CDR3 protein: CASSTATGANYGYTF

J gene: TRBJ2-1
V gene: TRBV20-1
CDR3 protein: CSAPPGISYNEQFF

J gene: TRBJ2-7
V gene: TRBV5-1
CDR3 protein: CASSPGTSSEIGEQYF

J gene: TRBJ2-7
V gene: TRBV12-3/TRBV12-4
CDR3 protein: CASSFSGKYEQYF

J gene: TRBJ1-6
V gene: TRBV27
CDR3 protein: CASRLSSRDRYNSPLHF

J gene: TRBJ1-1
V gene: TRBV18
CDR3 protein: CASSPVRGSEAFF

J gene: TRBJ1-2
V gene: TRBV5-5
CDR3 protein: CASKGGPANYGYTF